This TCR beta chain emerged from a study of blood T cell repertoires in COVID-19. In the study overall: Sites in the United States, Italy and Spain provided acute and convalescent COVID-19 samples. The analysed material was cDNA or gDNA that came from T cells, B-cell-depleted T cells, or PBMCs.

In the original workflow: Using reference gene primer amplification, nucleated cell counts were estimated. Repertoires were generated with immunoSEQ multiplex PCR, while TCRdb's copy carries only in-frame clones and drops some. V and J calls and clone size are given by that table; D and trimming were obtained from the DNA. The sample has 15,000 to 20,000 clones; around 90% are singletons. V lost 4 bases to trimming and J lost 3 bases, with 9 bases between them. The length of the CDR3 is 13 residues. The rearrangement links TRBV12-3 or TRBV12-4 to TRBJ1-2, with D maybe TRBD1 (6 bases). This sequence originates from a human donor in a cohort sampled during active COVID-19. Source material: peripheral blood. The CDR3, as DNA: TGTGCCAGCAGTTACGGACAGTACTATGGCTACACCTTC. This codes for CASSYGQYYGYTF.